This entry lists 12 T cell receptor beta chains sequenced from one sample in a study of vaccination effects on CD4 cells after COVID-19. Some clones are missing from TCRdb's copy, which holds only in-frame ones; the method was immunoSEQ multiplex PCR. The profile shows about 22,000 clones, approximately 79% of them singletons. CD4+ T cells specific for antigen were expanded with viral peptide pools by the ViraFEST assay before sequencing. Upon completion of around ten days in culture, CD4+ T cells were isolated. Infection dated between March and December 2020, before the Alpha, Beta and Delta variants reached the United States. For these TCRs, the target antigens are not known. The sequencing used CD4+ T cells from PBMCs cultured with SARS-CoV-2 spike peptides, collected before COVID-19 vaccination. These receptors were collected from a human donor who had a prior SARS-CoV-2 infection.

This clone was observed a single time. CDR3 sequence reads: CASSLAFRGQPQHF. As DNA, the CDR3 is TGTGCCAGCAGCTTAGCCTTTCGGGGTCAGCCCCAGCATTTT. The chain is built from TRBV7-8 and TRBJ1-5; D is ambiguous. V lost 0 bases to trimming and J lost 6 bases, with 9 bases between them. From germline, CDR1 is SGHVS and CDR2 FQNEAQ. CDR3 length equals 14 residues.

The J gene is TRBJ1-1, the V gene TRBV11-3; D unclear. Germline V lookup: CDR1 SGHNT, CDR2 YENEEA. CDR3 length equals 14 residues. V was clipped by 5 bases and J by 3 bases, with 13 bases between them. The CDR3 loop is CASSPTSWDTEAFF. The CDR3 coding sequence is TGTGCCAGCAGCCCTACATCCTGGGACACTGAAGCTTTCTTT.

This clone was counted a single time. The CDR3 loop is CASSIRDRGRPNEKLFF. The CDR3 region has the DNA TGTGCCAGCAGCATTCGGGACAGGGGGCGACCTAATGAAAAACTGTTTTTT. This rearrangement joins TRBV7-8 to TRBJ1-4; 12 bases agree with TRBD1. Losses at the gene ends were 5 bases for V and 3 bases for J; bases not matched to a gene: 7. CDR3 size: 17 residues. Germline V gives CDR1 SGHVS, CDR2 FQNEAQ.

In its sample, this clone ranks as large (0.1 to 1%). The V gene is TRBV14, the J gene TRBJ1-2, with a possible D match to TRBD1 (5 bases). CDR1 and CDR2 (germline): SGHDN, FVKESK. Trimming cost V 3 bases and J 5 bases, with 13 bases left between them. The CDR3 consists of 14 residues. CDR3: CASSQGLGTYGYTF. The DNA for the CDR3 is TGTGCCAGCAGCCAGGGCCTAGGGACGTATGGCTACACCTTC.

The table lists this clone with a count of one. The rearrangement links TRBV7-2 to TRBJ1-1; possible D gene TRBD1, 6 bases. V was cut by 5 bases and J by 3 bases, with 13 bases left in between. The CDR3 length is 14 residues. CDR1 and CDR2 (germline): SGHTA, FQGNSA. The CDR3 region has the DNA TGTGCCAGCAGCCCGGGGGGGGCGTACACTGAAGCTTTCTTT. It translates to CASSPGGAYTEAFF.

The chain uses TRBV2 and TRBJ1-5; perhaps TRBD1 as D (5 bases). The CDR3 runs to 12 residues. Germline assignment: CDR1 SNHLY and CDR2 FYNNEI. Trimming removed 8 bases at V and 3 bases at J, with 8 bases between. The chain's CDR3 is CASRRVNQPQHF. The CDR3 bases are TGTGCCAGCCGCAGGGTCAATCAGCCCCAGCATTTT. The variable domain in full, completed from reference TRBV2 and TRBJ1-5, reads EPEVTQTPSHQVTQMGQEVILRCVPISNHLYFYWYRQILGQKVEFLVSFYNNEISEKSEIFDDQFSVERPDGSNFTLKIRSTKLEDSAMYFCASRRVNQPQHFGDGTRLSIL.

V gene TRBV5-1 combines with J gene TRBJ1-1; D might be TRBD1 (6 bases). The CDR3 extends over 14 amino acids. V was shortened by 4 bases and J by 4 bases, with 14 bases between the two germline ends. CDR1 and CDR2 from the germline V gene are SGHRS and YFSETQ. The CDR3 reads CASSRRGAVTEAFF. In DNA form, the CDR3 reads TGCGCCAGCAGCCGGCGGGGGGCCGTCACTGAAGCTTTCTTT. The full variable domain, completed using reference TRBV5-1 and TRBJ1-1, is KAGVTQTPRYLIKTRGQQVTLSCSPISGHRSVSWYQQTPGQGLQFLFEYFSETQRNKGNFPGRFSGRQFSNSRSEMNVSTLELGDSALYLCASSRRGAVTEAFFGQGTRLTVV.

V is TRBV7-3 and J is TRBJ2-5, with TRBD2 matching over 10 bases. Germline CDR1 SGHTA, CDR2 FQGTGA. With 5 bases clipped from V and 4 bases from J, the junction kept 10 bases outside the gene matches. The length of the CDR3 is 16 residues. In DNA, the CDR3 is TGTGCCAGCAGCCGCGGCGGGCTAGCGGGAGTAGAGACCCAGTACTTC. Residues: CASSRGGLAGVETQYF. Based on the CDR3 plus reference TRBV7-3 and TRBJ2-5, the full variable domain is GAGVSQTPSNKVTEKGKYVELRCDPISGHTALYWYRQSLGQGPEFLIYFQGTGAADDSGLPNDRFFAVRPEGSVSTLKIQRTERGDSAVYLCASSRGGLAGVETQYFGPGTRLLVL.

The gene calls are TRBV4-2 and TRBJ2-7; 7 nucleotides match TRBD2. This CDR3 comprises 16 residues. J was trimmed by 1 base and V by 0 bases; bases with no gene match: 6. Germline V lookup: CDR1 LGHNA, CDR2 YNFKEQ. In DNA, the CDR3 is TGTGCCAGCAGCCAAGATTGGGGGGGATTGTCCTACGAGCAGTACTTC. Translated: CASSQDWGGLSYEQYF.

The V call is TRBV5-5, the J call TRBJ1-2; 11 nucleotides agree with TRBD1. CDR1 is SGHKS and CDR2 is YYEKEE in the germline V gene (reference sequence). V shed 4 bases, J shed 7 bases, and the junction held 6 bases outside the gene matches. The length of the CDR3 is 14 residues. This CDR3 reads CASSGTGTGGGYTF. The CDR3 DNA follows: TGTGCCAGCAGCGGCACCGGGACAGGGGGTGGCTACACCTTC.

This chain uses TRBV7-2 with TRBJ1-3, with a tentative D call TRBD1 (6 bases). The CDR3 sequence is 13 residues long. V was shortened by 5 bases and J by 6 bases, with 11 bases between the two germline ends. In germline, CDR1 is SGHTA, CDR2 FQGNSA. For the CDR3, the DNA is TGTGCCAGCAGCCCAGGGGCTTCAAACACCATATATTTT. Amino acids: CASSPGASNTIYF.

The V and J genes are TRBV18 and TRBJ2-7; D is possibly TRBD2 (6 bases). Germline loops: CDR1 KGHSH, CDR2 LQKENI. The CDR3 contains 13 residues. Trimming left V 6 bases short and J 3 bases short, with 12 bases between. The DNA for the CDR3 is TGTGCCAGCTCCCTAGCTAGCGACTACGAGCAGTACTTC. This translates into CASSLASDYEQYF.